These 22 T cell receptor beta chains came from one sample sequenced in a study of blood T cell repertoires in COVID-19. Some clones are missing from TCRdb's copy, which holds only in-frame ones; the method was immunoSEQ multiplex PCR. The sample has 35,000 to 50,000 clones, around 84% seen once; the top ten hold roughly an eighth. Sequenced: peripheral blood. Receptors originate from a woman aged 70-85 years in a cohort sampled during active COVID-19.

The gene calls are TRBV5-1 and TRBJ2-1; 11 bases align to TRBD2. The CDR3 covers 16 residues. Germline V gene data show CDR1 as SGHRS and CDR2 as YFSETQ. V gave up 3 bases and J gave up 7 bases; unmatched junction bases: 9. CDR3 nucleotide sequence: TGCGCCAGCAGCTCGGAACTAGCGGGAGTGGGAAATGAGCAGTTCTTC. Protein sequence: CASSSELAGVGNEQFF.

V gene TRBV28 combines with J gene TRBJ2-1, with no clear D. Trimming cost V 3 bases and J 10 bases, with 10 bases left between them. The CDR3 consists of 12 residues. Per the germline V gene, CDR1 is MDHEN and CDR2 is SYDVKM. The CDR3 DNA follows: TGTGCCAGCAGTTTGTCCCAGTTAGAGCAGTTCTTC. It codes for CASSLSQLEQFF.

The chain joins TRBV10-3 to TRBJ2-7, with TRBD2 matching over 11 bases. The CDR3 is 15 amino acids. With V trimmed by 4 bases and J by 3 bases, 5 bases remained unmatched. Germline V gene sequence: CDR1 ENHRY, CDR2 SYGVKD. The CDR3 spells CAISGTSGSNYEQYF. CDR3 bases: TGTGCCATCAGTGGAACTAGCGGGAGTAACTACGAGCAGTACTTC.

The CDR3 DNA reads TGTGCCATCAGTGAATTCGGACAGACCAACACCGGGGAGCTGTTTTTT. It is translated as CAISEFGQTNTGELFF. This chain uses TRBV10-3 with TRBJ2-2, with TRBD1 as a possible D gene (6 bases). V dropped 3 bases and J dropped 2 bases, with 13 bases sitting between them. This CDR3 has 16 residues. CDR1 is ENHRY and CDR2 is SYGVKD in the germline V gene.

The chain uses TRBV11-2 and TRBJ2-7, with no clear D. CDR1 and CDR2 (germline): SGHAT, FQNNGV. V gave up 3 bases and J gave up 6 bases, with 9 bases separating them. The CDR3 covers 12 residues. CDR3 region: CASSLAPREQYF. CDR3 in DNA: TGTGCCAGCAGCTTGGCCCCTCGCGAGCAGTACTTC.

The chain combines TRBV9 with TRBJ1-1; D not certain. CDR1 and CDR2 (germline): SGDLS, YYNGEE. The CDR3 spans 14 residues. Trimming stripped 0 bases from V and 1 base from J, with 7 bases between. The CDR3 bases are TGTGCCAGCAGCGTAGGACACCCGAACACTGAAGCTTTCTTT. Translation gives CASSVGHPNTEAFF.

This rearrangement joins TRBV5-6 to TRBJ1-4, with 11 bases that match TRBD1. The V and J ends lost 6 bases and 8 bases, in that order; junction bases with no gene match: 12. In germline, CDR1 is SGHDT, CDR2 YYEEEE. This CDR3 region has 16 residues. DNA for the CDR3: TGTGCCAGCACCGCCTCCGGGACAGGGGGATACGAAAAACTGTTTTTT. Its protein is CASTASGTGGYEKLFF.

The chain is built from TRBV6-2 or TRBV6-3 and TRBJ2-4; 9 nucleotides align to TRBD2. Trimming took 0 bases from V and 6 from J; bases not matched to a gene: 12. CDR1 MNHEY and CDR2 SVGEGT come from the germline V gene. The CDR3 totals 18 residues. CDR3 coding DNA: TGTGCCAGCAGTTACTCGTCGATAGCGGGAGCCCTCTTAAACATTCAGTACTTC. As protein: CASSYSSIAGALLNIQYF.

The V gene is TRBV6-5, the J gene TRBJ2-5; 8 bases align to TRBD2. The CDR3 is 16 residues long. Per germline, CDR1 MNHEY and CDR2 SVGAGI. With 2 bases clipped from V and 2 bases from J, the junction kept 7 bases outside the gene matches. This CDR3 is CASSYRAGDWQETQYF. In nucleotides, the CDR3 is TGTGCCAGCAGTTACCGAGCGGGAGATTGGCAAGAGACCCAGTACTTC.

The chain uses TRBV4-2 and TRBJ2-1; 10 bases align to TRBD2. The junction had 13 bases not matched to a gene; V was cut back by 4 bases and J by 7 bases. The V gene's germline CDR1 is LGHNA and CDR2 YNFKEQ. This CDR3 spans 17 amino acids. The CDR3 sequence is CASSREVAGGLRNEQFF. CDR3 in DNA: TGTGCCAGCAGCCGAGAAGTAGCGGGAGGATTAAGGAATGAGCAGTTCTTC.

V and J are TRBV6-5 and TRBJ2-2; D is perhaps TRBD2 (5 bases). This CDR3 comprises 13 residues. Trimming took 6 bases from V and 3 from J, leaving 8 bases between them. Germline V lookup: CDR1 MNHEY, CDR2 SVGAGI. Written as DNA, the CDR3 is TGTGCCAGCAGGACACTAGACACCGGGGAGCTGTTTTTT. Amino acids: CASRTLDTGELFF.

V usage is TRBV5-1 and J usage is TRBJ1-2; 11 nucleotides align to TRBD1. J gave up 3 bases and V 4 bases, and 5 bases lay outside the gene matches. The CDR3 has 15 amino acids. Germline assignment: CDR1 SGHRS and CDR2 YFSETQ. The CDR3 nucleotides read TGCGCCAGCAGCGACTGGACAGGGGGCGACTATGGCTACACCTTC. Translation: CASSDWTGGDYGYTF.

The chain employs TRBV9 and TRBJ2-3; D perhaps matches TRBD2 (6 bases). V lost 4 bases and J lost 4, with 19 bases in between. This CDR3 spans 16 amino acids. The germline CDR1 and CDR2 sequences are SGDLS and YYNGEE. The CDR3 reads CASSPFARAGSDTQYF. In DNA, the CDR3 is TGTGCCAGCAGCCCCTTTGCACGGGCGGGGTCAGATACGCAGTATTTT.

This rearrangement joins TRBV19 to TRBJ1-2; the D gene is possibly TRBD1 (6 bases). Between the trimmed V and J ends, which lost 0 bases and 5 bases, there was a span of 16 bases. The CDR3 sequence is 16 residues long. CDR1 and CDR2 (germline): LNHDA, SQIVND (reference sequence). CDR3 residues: CASSIEPDSRSYGYTF. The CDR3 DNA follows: TGTGCCAGTAGTATAGAGCCGGACAGCCGATCATATGGCTACACCTTC.

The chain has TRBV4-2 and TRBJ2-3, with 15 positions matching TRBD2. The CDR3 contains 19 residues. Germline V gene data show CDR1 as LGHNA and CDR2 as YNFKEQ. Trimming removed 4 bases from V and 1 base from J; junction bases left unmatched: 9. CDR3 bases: TGTGCCAGCAGCCTGGGACTAGCGGGAGGCCCGACCCGCACAGATACGCAGTATTTT. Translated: CASSLGLAGGPTRTDTQYF.

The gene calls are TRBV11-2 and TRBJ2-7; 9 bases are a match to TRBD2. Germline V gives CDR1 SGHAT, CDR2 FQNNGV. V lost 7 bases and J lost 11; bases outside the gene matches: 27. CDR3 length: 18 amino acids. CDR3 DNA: TGTGCCAGCACCCTCGGGGGGAGTCGCGGGAGGGCCTTATCTGGGGAGTACTTC. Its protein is CASTLGGSRGRALSGEYF.

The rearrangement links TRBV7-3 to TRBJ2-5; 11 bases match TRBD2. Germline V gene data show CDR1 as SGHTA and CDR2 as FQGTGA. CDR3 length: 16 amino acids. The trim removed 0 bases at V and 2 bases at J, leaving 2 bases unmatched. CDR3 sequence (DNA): TGTGCCAGCAGCTTAACGGGGACTAGCGGTCAAGAGACCCAGTACTTC. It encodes CASSLTGTSGQETQYF.

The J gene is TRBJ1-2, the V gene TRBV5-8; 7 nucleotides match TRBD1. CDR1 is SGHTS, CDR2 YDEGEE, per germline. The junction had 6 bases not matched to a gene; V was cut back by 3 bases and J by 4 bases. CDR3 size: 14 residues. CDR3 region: CASSSGSGGYGYTF. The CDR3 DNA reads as TGTGCCAGCAGCTCCGGGTCAGGGGGCTATGGCTACACCTTC.

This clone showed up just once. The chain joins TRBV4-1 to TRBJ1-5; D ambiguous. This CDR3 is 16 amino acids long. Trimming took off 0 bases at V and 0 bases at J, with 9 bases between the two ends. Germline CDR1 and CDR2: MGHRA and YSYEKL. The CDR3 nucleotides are TGCGCCAGCAGCCAAGAGGTATCAGATAGCAATCAGCCCCAGCATTTT. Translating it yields CASSQEVSDSNQPQHF.

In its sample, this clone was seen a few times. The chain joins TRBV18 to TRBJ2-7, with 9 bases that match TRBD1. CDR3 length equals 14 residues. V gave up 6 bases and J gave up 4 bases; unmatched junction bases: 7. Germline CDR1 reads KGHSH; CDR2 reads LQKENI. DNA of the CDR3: TGTGCCAGCTCTACCCCGGGACAGGGATACGAGCAGTACTTC. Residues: CASSTPGQGYEQYF.

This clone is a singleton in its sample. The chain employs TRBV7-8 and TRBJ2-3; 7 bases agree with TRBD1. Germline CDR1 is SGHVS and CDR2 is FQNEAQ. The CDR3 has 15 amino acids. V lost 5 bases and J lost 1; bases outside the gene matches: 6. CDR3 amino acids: CASSTQQGGTDTQYF. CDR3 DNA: TGTGCCAGCAGCACACAGCAGGGGGGCACAGATACGCAGTATTTT.

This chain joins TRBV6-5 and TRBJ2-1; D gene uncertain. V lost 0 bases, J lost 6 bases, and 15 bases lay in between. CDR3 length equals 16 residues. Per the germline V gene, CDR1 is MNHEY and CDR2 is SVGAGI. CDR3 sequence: CASSYSINEPFNEQFF. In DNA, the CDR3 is TGTGCCAGCAGTTACTCGATTAACGAGCCATTCAATGAGCAGTTCTTC.